These 9 T cell receptor beta chains originate from one sample sequenced in a study of blood T cell repertoires in COVID-19. The protocol was immunoSEQ multiplex PCR, while the TCRdb copy is restricted to in-frame clones and leaves out a portion. The sample carries tens of thousands of clones, about 83% recorded once. The sequenced sample consisted of peripheral blood. These receptors all stem from a man aged 65 to 85 with COVID-19, enrolled during active disease.

This clone was counted a few times. J is TRBJ2-1 and V is TRBV19, with 13 bases identical to TRBD2. The CDR3 sequence is 18 residues long. With V trimmed by 0 bases and J by 5 bases, 7 bases remained unmatched. Germline V gives CDR1 LNHDA, CDR2 SQIVND (reference sequence). DNA of the CDR3: TGTGCCAGTAGTATAGATTACGGGACTAGCGGGGCCAACAATGAGCAGTTCTTC. This sequence encodes CASSIDYGTSGANNEQFF.

In its sample, this clone was seen once. The genes are TRBV6-2 or TRBV6-3 and TRBJ2-5; 9 nucleotides agree with TRBD2. From germline, CDR1 is MNHEY and CDR2 SVGEGT. V shed 2 bases, J shed 0 bases, and the junction held 7 bases outside the gene matches. The CDR3 loop spans 17 amino acids. CDR3 residues: CASSYRGLAAHQETQYF. The CDR3 DNA follows: TGTGCCAGCAGTTACCGGGGACTAGCAGCGCACCAAGAGACCCAGTACTTC.

This clone was seen a handful of times. The chain combines TRBV4-3 with TRBJ2-7; 7 bases fit TRBD1. V lost 0 bases to trimming and J lost 2 bases; unmatched junction nucleotides: 7. This CDR3 comprises 16 residues. Germline lookup yields CDR1 LGHNA and CDR2 YSLEER. The CDR3 DNA reads TGCGCCAGCAGCCAAGATAGGGCCCAGGGGGCCTACGAGCAGTACTTC. It encodes CASSQDRAQGAYEQYF.

V gene TRBV18 combines with J gene TRBJ2-3; 9 nucleotides line up with TRBD2. There are 16 residues in the CDR3. With 6 bases clipped from V and 3 bases from J, the junction kept 10 bases outside the gene matches. CDR1 and CDR2 from the germline V gene are KGHSH and LQKENI. CDR3 residues: CASSSTAGGTTDTQYF. CDR3 bases: TGTGCCAGCTCCTCCACCGCGGGGGGGACGACAGATACGCAGTATTTT.

This clone was observed once. The chain employs TRBV3-1 (or the pseudogene TRBV3-2) and TRBJ2-1; D perhaps matches TRBD2 (5 bases). This CDR3 comprises 16 residues. V was pared by 0 bases and J by 8 bases, with 17 bases between. Germline V CDR1 and CDR2: LGHDT, YNNKEL (reference sequence). In DNA, the CDR3 is TGTGCCAGCAGCCAAGAGGGGTGGTCTAGCACACATGAGCAGTTCTTC. Translation: CASSQEGWSSTHEQFF.

The V gene is TRBV10-3, the J gene TRBJ2-3; TRBD1 matches 10 bases. After removal of 6 bases from V and 4 bases from J, the junction contained 13 bases not matched to a gene. CDR3 length equals 17 residues. Germline-derived CDR1 and CDR2 are ENHRY and SYGVKD. The CDR3 sequence is CAIRAGIGQGVSDTQYF. CDR3 in DNA: TGTGCCATCAGGGCCGGGATTGGACAGGGGGTTTCAGATACGCAGTATTTT.

The rearrangement links TRBV27 to TRBJ2-3; the D is unclear. CDR3 length equals 15 residues. The germline V gene encodes CDR1 MNHEY and CDR2 SMNVEV (reference sequence). V was cut by 4 bases and J by 0 bases, with 11 bases left in between. This chain's CDR3 is CASSSELFSTDTQYF. CDR3 DNA sequence: TGTGCCAGCAGTTCTGAACTCTTTAGCACAGATACGCAGTATTTT.

DNA of the CDR3: TGTGCCAGCAGTTTAGTGGGGGCTGGGGACGGACACAATGAGCAGTTCTTC. This translates into CASSLVGAGDGHNEQFF. The rearrangement links TRBV28 to TRBJ2-1; D may be TRBD1 (6 bases). Trimming took 2 bases from V and 5 from J, leaving 19 bases between them. The CDR3 has 17 amino acids. Germline loops: CDR1 MDHEN, CDR2 SYDVKM.

This clone was observed a single time. The chain couples TRBV27 to TRBJ2-5; 7 bases align to TRBD2. V lost 5 bases and J lost 4; bases outside the gene matches: 13. This CDR3 comprises 16 residues. Germline CDR1 and CDR2: MNHEY and SMNVEV (reference sequence). CDR3 loop: CASSPTGEGPRETQYF. The DNA for the CDR3 is TGTGCCAGCAGTCCCACGGGGGAGGGCCCTCGAGAGACCCAGTACTTC.